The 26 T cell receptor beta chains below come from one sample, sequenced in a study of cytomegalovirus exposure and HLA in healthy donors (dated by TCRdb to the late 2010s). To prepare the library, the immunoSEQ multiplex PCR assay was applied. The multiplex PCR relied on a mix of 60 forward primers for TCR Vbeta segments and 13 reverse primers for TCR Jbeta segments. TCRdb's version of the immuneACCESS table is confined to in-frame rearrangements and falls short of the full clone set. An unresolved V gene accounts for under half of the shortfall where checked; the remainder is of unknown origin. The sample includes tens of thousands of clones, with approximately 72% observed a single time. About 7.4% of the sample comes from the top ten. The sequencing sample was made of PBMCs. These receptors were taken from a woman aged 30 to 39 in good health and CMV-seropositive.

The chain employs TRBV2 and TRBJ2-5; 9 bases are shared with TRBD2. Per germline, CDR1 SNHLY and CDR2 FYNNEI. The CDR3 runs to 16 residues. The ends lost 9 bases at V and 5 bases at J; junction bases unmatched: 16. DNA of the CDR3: TGTGCCAGACAGGGCGGTAGCGGGAGTTCGGTGGAGACCCAGTACTTC. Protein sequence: CARQGGSGSSVETQYF.

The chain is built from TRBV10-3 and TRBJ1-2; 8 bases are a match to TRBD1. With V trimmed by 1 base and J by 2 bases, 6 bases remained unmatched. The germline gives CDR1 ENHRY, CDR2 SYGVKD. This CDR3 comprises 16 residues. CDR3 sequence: CAISEFYRDRNYGYTF. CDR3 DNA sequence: TGTGCCATCAGTGAGTTCTACCGGGACAGGAACTATGGCTACACCTTC.

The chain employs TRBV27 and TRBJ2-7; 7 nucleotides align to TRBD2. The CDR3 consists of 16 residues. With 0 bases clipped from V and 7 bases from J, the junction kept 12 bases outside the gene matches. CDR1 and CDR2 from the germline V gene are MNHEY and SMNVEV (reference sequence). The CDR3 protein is CASSLSAAGALGEQYF. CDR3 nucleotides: TGTGCCAGCAGTTTATCGGCGGCGGGAGCCTTAGGGGAGCAGTACTTC.

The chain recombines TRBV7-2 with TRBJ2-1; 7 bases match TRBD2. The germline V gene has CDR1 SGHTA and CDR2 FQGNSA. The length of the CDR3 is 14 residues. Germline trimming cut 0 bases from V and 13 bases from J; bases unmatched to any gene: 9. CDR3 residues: CASSLARSGNRQFF. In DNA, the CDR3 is TGTGCCAGCAGCTTAGCGCGGAGCGGGAACCGTCAGTTCTTC.

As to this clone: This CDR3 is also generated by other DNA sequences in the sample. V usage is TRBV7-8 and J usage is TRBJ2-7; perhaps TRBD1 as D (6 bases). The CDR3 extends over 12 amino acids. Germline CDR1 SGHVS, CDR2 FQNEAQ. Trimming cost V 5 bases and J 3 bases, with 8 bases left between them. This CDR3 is CASSLTGYEQYF. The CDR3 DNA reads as TGTGCCAGCAGCCTGACAGGCTACGAGCAGTACTTC.

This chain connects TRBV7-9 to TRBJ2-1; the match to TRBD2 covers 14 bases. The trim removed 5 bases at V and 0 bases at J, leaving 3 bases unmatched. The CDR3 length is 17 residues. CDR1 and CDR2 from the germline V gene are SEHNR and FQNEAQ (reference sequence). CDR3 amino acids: CASSTGTSGSSYNEQFF. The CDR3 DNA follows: TGTGCCAGCAGCACTGGGACTAGCGGGAGCTCCTACAATGAGCAGTTCTTC.

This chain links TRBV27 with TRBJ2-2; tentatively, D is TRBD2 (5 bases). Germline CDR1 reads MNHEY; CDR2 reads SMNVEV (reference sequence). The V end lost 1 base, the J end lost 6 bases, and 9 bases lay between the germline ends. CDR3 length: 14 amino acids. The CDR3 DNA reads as TGTGCCAGCAGTTTATTTTCCGGGGCCGGGGAGCTGTTTTTT. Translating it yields CASSLFSGAGELFF.

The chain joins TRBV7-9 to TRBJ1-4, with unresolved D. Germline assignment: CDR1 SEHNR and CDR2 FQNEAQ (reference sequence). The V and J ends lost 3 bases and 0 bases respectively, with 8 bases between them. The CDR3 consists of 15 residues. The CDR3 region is CASSLDFATNEKLFF. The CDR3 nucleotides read TGTGCCAGCAGCTTGGACTTTGCAACTAATGAAAAACTGTTTTTT.

CDR3 amino acids: CAISEDRGRFGNTIYF. In DNA, the CDR3 is TGTGCCATCTCAGAGGACAGGGGGCGTTTTGGAAACACCATATATTTT. This chain connects TRBV10-3 to TRBJ1-3; 11 nucleotides match TRBD1. The V and J ends lost 8 bases and 3 bases, in that order; junction bases with no gene match: 9. The CDR3 extends over 16 amino acids. Germline CDR1 ENHRY, CDR2 SYGVKD.

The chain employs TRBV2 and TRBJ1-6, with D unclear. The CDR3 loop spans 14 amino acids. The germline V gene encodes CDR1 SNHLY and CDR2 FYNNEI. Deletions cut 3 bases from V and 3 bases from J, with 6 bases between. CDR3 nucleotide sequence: TGTGCCAGCAGTGACGGGATCTATAATTCACCCCTCCACTTT. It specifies CASSDGIYNSPLHF.

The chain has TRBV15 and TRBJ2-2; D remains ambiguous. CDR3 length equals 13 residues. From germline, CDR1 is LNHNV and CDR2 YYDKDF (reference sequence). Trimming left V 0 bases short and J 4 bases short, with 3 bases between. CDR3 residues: CATSRDFTGELFF. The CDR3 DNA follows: TGTGCCACCAGCAGAGACTTCACCGGGGAGCTGTTTTTT.

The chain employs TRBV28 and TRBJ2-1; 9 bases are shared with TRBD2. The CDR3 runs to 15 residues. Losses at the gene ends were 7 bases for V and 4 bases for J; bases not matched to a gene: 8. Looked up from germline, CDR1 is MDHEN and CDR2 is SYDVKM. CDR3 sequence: CASTLGLATYNEQFF. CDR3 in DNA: TGTGCCAGCACCCTAGGACTAGCGACATACAATGAGCAGTTCTTC.

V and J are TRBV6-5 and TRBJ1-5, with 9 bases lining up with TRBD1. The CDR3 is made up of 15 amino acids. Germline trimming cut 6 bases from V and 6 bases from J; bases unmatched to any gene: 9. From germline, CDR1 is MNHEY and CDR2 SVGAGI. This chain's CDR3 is CASSPTGGRGQPQHF. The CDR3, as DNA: TGTGCCAGCAGCCCCACAGGGGGCCGGGGTCAGCCCCAGCATTTT.

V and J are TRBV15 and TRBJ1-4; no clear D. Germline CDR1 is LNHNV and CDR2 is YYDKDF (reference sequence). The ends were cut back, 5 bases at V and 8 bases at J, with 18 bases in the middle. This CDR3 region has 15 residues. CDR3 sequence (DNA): TGTGCCACCAGCCTAGAGCAGAGGGCGGTCGAAAAACTGTTTTTT. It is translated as CATSLEQRAVEKLFF.

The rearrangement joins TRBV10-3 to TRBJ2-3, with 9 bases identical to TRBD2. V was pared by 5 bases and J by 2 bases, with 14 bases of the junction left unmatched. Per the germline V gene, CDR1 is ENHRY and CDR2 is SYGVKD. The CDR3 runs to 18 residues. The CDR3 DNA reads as TGTGCCATCAGTTTGTCGGCATCTAGCGGGACCTTCACAGATACGCAGTATTTT. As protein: CAISLSASSGTFTDTQYF.

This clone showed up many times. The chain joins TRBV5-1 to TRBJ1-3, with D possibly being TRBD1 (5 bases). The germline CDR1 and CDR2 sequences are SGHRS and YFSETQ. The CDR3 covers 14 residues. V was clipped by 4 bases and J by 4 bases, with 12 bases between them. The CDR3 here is CASSDKGNGNTIYF. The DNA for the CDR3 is TGCGCCAGCAGCGATAAGGGGAACGGAAACACCATATATTTT.

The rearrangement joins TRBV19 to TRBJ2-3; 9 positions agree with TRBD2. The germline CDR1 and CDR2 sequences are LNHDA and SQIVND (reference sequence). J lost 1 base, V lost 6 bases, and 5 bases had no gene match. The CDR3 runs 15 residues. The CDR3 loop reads CASSLAGGGTDTQYF. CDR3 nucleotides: TGTGCCAGTAGCTTGGCGGGAGGGGGCACAGATACGCAGTATTTT.

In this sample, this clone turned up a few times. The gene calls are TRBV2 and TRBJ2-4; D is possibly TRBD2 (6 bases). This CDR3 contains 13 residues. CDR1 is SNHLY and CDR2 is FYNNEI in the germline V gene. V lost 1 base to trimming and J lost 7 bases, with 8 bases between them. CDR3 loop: CASSEDLANIQYF. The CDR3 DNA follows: TGTGCCAGCAGTGAAGACCTAGCGAACATTCAGTACTTC.

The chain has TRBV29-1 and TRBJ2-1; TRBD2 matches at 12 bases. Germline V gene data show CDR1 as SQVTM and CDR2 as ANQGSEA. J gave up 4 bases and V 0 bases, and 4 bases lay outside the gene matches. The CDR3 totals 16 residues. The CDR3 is CSVEDRGTSGYNEQFF. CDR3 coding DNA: TGCAGCGTTGAAGATAGGGGGACTAGCGGGTACAATGAGCAGTTCTTC.

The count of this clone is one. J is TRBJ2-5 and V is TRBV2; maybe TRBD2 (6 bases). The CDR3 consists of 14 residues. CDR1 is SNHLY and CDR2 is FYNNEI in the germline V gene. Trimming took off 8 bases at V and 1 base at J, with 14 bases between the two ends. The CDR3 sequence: CASREQRVQETQYF. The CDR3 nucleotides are TGTGCCAGCCGGGAGCAGCGGGTCCAAGAGACCCAGTACTTC.

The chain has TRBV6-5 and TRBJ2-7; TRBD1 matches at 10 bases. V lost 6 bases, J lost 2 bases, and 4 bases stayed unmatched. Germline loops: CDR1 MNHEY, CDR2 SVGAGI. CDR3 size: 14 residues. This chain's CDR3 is CASRLGQGAYEQYF. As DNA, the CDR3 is TGTGCCAGCAGACTCGGACAGGGGGCCTACGAGCAGTACTTC.

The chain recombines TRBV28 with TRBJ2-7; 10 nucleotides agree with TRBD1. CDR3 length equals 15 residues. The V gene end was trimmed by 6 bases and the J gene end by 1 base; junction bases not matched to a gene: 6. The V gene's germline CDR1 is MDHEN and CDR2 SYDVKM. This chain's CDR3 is CASRPRDRGSYEQYF. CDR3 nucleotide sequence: TGTGCCAGCAGGCCCCGGGACAGGGGTTCCTACGAGCAGTACTTC. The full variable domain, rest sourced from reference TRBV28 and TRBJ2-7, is DVKVTQSSRYLVKRTGEKVFLECVQDMDHENMFWYRQDPGLGLRLIYFSYDVKMKEKGDIPEGYSVSREKKERFSLILESASTNQTSMYLCASRPRDRGSYEQYFGPGTRLTVT.

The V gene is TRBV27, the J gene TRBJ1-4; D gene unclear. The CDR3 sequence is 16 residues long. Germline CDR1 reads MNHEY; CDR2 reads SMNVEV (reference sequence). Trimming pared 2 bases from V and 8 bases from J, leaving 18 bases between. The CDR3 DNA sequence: TGTGCCAGCAGTTTACGTAGTGGCGGGGTGAGGGAAAAACTGTTTTTT. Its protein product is CASSLRSGGVREKLFF.

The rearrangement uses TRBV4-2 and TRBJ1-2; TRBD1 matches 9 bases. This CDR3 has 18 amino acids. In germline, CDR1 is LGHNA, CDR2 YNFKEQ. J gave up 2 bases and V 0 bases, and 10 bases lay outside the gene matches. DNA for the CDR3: TGTGCCAGCAGCCAAGATCTTGGACAGGGGAGAGGAAACTATGGCTACACCTTC. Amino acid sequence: CASSQDLGQGRGNYGYTF.

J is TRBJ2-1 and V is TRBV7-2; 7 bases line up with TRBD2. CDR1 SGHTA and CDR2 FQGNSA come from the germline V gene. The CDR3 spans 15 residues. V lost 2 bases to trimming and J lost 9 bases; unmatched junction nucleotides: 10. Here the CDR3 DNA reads TGTGCCAGCAGCTTAAGGGTGGGCGGGAGTGGTGAGCAGTTCTTC. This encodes CASSLRVGGSGEQFF.

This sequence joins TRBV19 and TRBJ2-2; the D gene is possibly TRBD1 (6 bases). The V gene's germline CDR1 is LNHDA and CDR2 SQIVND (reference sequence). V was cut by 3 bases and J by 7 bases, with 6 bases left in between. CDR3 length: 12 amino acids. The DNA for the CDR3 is TGTGCCAGTAGTATCAGGGGCGGGGAGCTGTTTTTT. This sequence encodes CASSIRGGELFF.